This passage covers 8 T cell receptor beta chains from one sample sequenced in a study of cytomegalovirus exposure and HLA in healthy donors (dated by TCRdb to 2016 to 2017). The library was built by means of the immunoSEQ multiplex PCR assay. For the multiplex PCR, a mixture combining 60 forward primers for TCR Vbeta segments and 13 reverse primers for TCR Jbeta segments was used. The table comes from immuneACCESS by way of TCRdb, which keeps in-frame sequences with V and J called. Part of the clones is missing from these tables; in studies checked, under half for an unresolved V gene and the rest for unknown reasons. This sample holds 100,000 to 150,000 clones; approximately 80% were observed only once. In total, the top ten clones hold roughly 1.2% of the sample. The specimen sequenced was PBMCs. These receptor sequences come from a girl aged 2 to 9 in good health and CMV-seronegative.

This clone has more than one count but fewer than ten. The chain employs TRBV6-5 and TRBJ1-5, with 8 bases fitting TRBD1. This CDR3 comprises 14 residues. Trimming removed 5 bases from V and 4 bases from J; junction bases left unmatched: 4. Germline V gene lookup returns CDR1 MNHEY and CDR2 SVGAGI. The CDR3 region has the DNA TGTGCCAGCAGTCCACGGACAGGGAATCAGCCCCAGCATTTT. This gives the protein CASSPRTGNQPQHF.

The chain combines TRBV9 with TRBJ1-2; TRBD1 might be the D (6 bases). From germline, CDR1 is SGDLS and CDR2 YYNGEE. V shed 3 bases and J shed 6 bases, with 12 bases lying between them. The CDR3 is 13 residues long. The CDR3 DNA reads as TGTGCCAGCAGCGCCCGGGACAATCATGGCTACACCTTC. Amino acids: CASSARDNHGYTF.

The chain has TRBV25-1 and TRBJ2-3; 7 bases are a match to TRBD2. The CDR3 is 16 amino acids. CDR1 and CDR2 from the germline V gene are MGHDK and SYGVNS. J was trimmed by 2 bases and V by 4 bases; bases with no gene match: 9. The CDR3: CASSGRSGFLTDTQYF. The CDR3 DNA reads as TGTGCCAGCAGTGGACGTAGCGGGTTCCTCACAGATACGCAGTATTTT.

The rearrangement uses TRBV9 and TRBJ2-3, with D possibly being TRBD2 (5 bases). The germline V gene encodes CDR1 SGDLS and CDR2 YYNGEE. There are 13 residues in the CDR3. Trimming removed 4 bases at V and 1 base at J, with 7 bases between. The CDR3 DNA follows: TGTGCCAGCAGCTACGGGGGCACAGATACGCAGTATTTT. Translating it yields CASSYGGTDTQYF.

This clone was found once. The chain carries TRBV4-1 and TRBJ1-5, with D unresolved. CDR1 is MGHRA and CDR2 is YSYEKL in the germline V gene. V lost 3 bases to trimming and J lost 5 bases, with 8 bases between them. This CDR3 spans 13 amino acids. In DNA, the CDR3 is TGCGCCAGCAGCCAGGCCGTTTATCAGCCCCAGCATTTT. This translates into CASSQAVYQPQHF.

The chain carries TRBV30 and TRBJ1-4; D not resolved. Germline V CDR1 and CDR2: GTSNPN, SVGIG (reference sequence). The CDR3 loop spans 12 amino acids. The V and J ends lost 2 bases and 8 bases respectively, with 9 bases between them. In DNA form, the CDR3 reads TGTGCCTGGAGTCAACAGATAGAAAAACTGTTTTTT. Its translation: CAWSQQIEKLFF.

The rearrangement uses TRBV27 and TRBJ1-1, with 9 bases lining up with TRBD1. The CDR3 sequence is 15 residues long. CDR1 is MNHEY, CDR2 SMNVEV, per germline (reference sequence). Trimming cost V 6 bases and J 5 bases; bases outside gene matches: 10. In DNA form, the CDR3 reads TGTGCCAGCAGCTCCCTCGGACAGGGGAAGACTGAAGCTTTCTTT. It translates to CASSSLGQGKTEAFF.

This chain uses TRBV30 with TRBJ2-3; 8 bases are a match to TRBD1. The CDR3 is 14 amino acids. The germline gives CDR1 GTSNPN, CDR2 SVGIG (reference sequence). V lost 3 bases and J lost 2; bases outside the gene matches: 4. The CDR3: CAWRTGVVTDTQYF. Written as DNA, the CDR3 is TGTGCCTGGAGGACAGGGGTTGTCACAGATACGCAGTATTTT.